This T cell receptor beta chain stems from a study of blood T cell repertoires in COVID-19. For the study at large: Acute-phase and convalescent COVID-19 samples originated in the United States, Italy and Spain. From T cells, B-cell-depleted T cells, or PBMCs came the material, which was cDNA or gDNA.

There are a few counts of this clone. As originally analysed: Amplified reference gene primers provided the basis for estimating nucleated cell counts. Assay: immunoSEQ multiplex PCR; the TCRdb copy retains only in-frame clones and omits some. V and J calls and clone size follow that table, whereas D and trimming were derived from the DNA. The data show more than 65,000 clones, with around 90% seen just once and 7% to 9% held by the top ten. Germline loops: CDR1 LGHDT, CDR2 YNNKEL (reference sequence). Between the trimmed V and J ends, which lost 3 bases and 4 bases, there was a span of 15 bases. This CDR3 contains 15 residues.

The sequencing sample was made of peripheral blood. The gene calls are TRBV3-1 (or the pseudogene TRBV3-2) and TRBJ1-1; no clear D. The receptor was derived from a human donor in a cohort sampled during active COVID-19. DNA for the CDR3: TGTGCCAGCAGCCACTTACGTACGGGAGGCACTGAAGCTTTCTTT. The encoded protein is CASSHLRTGGTEAFF.